This T cell receptor (beta chain) was captured by sequencing in a study of blood T cell repertoires in COVID-19. Study background: PBMCs, B-cell-depleted T cells, or T cells were the source of the cDNA or gDNA that made up the material.

The ends lost 6 bases at V and 4 bases at J; junction bases unmatched: 9. CDR3 length equals 14 residues. The germline CDR1 and CDR2 sequences are SQVTM and ANQGSEA. In the original workflow: Amplification with reference gene primers provided the estimates of nucleated cell counts. Generated by immunoSEQ multiplex PCR, the TCRdb table keeps only in-frame clones and is missing some. V, J and clone size are taken as reported in that table, and D and trimming were inferred from the DNA itself. The table has 150,000 or so clones, 85% to 90% seen once; the top ten hold roughly 12%. Sequencing was performed on peripheral blood. The chain carries TRBV29-1 and TRBJ1-2; TRBD1 aligns across 9 bases. This receptor was obtained from a man aged 18-30 years with COVID-19, enrolled during active disease. The CDR3 sequence is CSVDRGAVSYGYTF. DNA for the CDR3: TGCAGCGTGGACAGGGGAGCAGTAAGCTATGGCTACACCTTC.